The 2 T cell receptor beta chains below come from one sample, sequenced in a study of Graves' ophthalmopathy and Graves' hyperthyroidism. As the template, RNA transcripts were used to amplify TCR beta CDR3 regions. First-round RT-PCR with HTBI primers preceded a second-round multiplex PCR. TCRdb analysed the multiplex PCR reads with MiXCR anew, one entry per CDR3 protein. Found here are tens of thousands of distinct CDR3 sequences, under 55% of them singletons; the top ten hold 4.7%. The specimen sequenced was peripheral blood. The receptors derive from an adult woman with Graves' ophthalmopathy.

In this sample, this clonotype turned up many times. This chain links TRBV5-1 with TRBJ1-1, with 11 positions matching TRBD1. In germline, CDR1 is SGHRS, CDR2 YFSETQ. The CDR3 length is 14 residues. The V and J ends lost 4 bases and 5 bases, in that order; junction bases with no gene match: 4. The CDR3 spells CASSAGTGGTEAFF. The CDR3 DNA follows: TGCGCCAGCAGCGCTGGGACAGGGGGGACTGAAGCTTTCTTT.

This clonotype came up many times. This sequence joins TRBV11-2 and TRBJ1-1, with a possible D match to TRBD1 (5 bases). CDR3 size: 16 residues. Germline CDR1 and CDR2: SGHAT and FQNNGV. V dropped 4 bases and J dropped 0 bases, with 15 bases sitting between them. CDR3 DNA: TGTGCCAGCAGCTCCCCGGGGGGGAGAATGAACACTGAAGCTTTCTTT. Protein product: CASSSPGGRMNTEAFF.